This T cell receptor beta chain comes out of a study of Ad26.COV2.S vaccination and SARS-CoV-2 variants. Across the study: Ad26.COV2.S arm of COV1001 included the donor. Study-wide points: Following vaccination, spike-specific CD8+ and CD4+ T cell responses reportedly exhibited substantial breadth. It was found that vaccine and placebo recipients had similar non-spike TCR breadth. Spike-specific TCR breadth in vaccine recipients exceeded that seen in placebo recipients.

As concerns this clone: What it recognizes is unknown.

The treatment here: some 20 received Ad26.COV2.S at low or high dose, single or two shots; about 5 received placebo; per-sample allocation not given. The samples date from day 63 after the first vaccine or placebo injection. Trimming removed 1 base at V and 4 bases at J, with 17 bases between. From germline, CDR1 is SGHVS and CDR2 FQNEAQ. The CDR3 contains 17 residues. Sequencing was performed with immunoSEQ multiplex PCR; in TCRdb, only in-frame clones are kept and a portion is missing. There are 330,000 or so clones in the sample; 85% to 90% occur only once, and approximately 5.8% lies in the top ten.

The source of this sequence is a person aged 18-60 years who received the Ad26.COV2.S COVID-19 vaccine or a placebo. The chain has TRBV7-8 and TRBJ1-3; TRBD1 is a possible D gene (5 bases). Sample: peripheral blood, taken in a trial of Ad26.COV2.S vaccine versus placebo. The CDR3 DNA follows: TGTGCCAGCAGCTTAGAGTCCCCCGGGGCAGGGGGAAACACCATATATTTT. Translated, it gives CASSLESPGAGGNTIYF.